The TCR beta chain described here comes from a study of multiple sclerosis patients with progressive multifocal leukoencephalopathy. Overall study findings and caveats: Before and during natalizumab, the clones expanded at PML already existed.

As concerns this clone: Antigen unknown.

Time point described: about a year of natalizumab therapy. V was pared by 7 bases and J by 1 base, with 2 bases of the junction left unmatched. Germline V gene data show CDR1 as SGHRS and CDR2 as YFSETQ. This CDR3 contains 13 residues. Clones were read by immunoSEQ multiplex PCR, and TCRdb kept only the in-frame ones, dropping some. This table has about 30,000 clones, around 90% appearing once. The material sequenced was PBMCs, taken from a patient treated with natalizumab. V gene TRBV5-1 combines with J gene TRBJ1-1; TRBD1 matches at 9 bases. The TCR sequence derives from a human donor with multiple sclerosis. The CDR3 here is CASAGQGNTEAFF. CDR3 coding DNA: TGCGCCAGCGCGGGACAGGGGAACACTGAAGCTTTCTTT.